The source of this T cell receptor (beta chain) is a study of cytomegalovirus exposure and HLA in healthy donors. Study-wide results and limits: A later analysis linked 16,951 TCR beta sequences to HLA alleles at 0.05 false discovery rate. Most subjects' HLA-A and HLA-B alleles were reportedly predicted from TCR beta sequences.

Vbeta (60) and Jbeta (13) primers were used in the PCR. In the authors' methods: In a later analysis, approximately 73 million unique TCR beta chains included roughly 11 million shared by two or more donors. Measured with immunoSEQ multiplex PCR; TCRdb has only the in-frame clones, and not every one. For V, J and clone size, that table is used; D and trimming come from the DNA. This table has about 140,000 clones, 76% appearing once. Of note for this clone: Its target is not known.

The CDR3 runs 13 residues. Germline values: CDR1 GTSNPN, CDR2 SVGIG (reference sequence). Trimming pared 1 base from V and 2 bases from J, leaving 8 bases between. The V call is TRBV30, the J call TRBJ1-1, with D possibly TRBD1 on 6 matching bases. This receptor was taken from a man in his forties in good health and CMV-seronegative. Sequenced: PBMCs. CDR3 in amino acids: CAWSEQGNTEAFF. In DNA, the CDR3 is TGTGCCTGGAGTGAACAGGGCAACACTGAAGCTTTCTTT.